This T cell receptor beta chain was recovered during a study of CD8+CD57+ T cells in acquired aplastic anemia. Study-wide background: The sorted CD4+ and CD8+ cells yielded an average roughly 3 ug of DNA. Whole-study results and caveats: Between patients and controls, CD8+ Simpson's diversity did not vary significantly. In common between the patients and the controls were approximately 28 CD8+ CDR3 sequences.

Germline V gene lookup returns CDR1 ENHRY and CDR2 SYGVKD. The CDR3 runs 15 residues. Deletions cut 6 bases from V and 3 bases from J, with 15 bases between. Genomic DNA, serving as template, underwent TCR beta VDJ and CDR3 profiling. TCRdb re-called the reads through MiXCR, storing one row per CDR3 protein. Of approximately 380,000 distinct CDR3 sequences in the sample, 60% to 80% were seen once. With regard to this clonotype: The antigen is undetermined.

Sequencing was done on a sample of sorted CD4+, CD8+, or CD8+CD57+ T cells (not recorded which) from PBMCs. This receptor was identified in a human donor in good health, serving as a control. The chain has TRBV10-3 and TRBJ1-5; the D gene is possibly TRBD1 (5 bases). CDR3 in DNA: TGTGCCATCAGGGCTGGGGCGGGATCCAATCAGCCCCAGCATTTT. Encoded protein: CAIRAGAGSNQPQHF.